This is a list of T cell receptor beta chains from one sample in a study of cytomegalovirus exposure and HLA in healthy donors. Method: immunoSEQ multiplex PCR; TCRdb's copy keeps in-frame clones and lacks some. In the table there are about 260,000 clones, 90% of which are singletons. Sequenced material: PBMCs. The receptor source for this set is a woman aged 30 to 39 in good health and CMV-seronegative. The CDR3 runs from the conserved cysteine through the conserved F or W. Each record gives: J gene, V gene, D gene, clone size, CDR3 protein, CDR3 DNA. D genes are given only for firm matches. Some rows have no size entry. The others give once, few or many, or a class for an expanded clone.

TRBJ2-2,TRBV5-1,TRBD2,once,CASSLIAGGDTGELFF,TGCGCCAGCAGCTTGATAGCGGGAGGCGACACCGGGGAGCTGTTTTTT
TRBJ2-1,TRBV5-1,TRBD2,-,CASSSGLAPTSHNEQFF,TGCGCCAGCAGCTCAGGACTAGCGCCAACCTCCCACAATGAGCAGTTCTTC
TRBJ1-4,TRBV5-6,-,-,CASSFPGNEKLFF,TGTGCCAGCAGTTTCCCGGGGAATGAAAAACTGTTTTTT
TRBJ2-2,TRBV29-1,-,once,CSVTQGFARGGELFF,TGCAGCGTCACACAGGGTTTCGCACGGGGCGGGGAGCTGTTTTTT
TRBJ2-7,TRBV7-2,-,-,CASSLLGTHSPDEQYF,TGTGCCAGCAGCTTATTAGGTACACACTCCCCGGACGAGCAGTACTTC
TRBJ1-2,TRBV5-6,TRBD1,once,CASSPEGQGSGYTF,TGTGCCAGCAGCCCCGAGGGACAGGGGAGCGGCTACACCTTC
TRBJ2-7,TRBV11-2,-,once,CASQKSSYEQYF,TGTGCCAGCCAGAAGTCGAGCTACGAGCAGTACTTC
TRBJ2-1,TRBV10-3,TRBD2,-,CAISDRTSGDNEQFF,TGTGCCATCAGTGACCGGACTAGCGGGGACAATGAGCAGTTCTTC
TRBJ2-7,TRBV9,TRBD2,-,CASSVEGTSYYEQYF,TGTGCCAGCAGCGTAGAAGGGACTAGTTATTACGAGCAGTACTTC
TRBJ2-7,TRBV6-5,TRBD1,-,CASHTGGTGLYEQYF,TGTGCCAGCCACACGGGTGGGACAGGATTATACGAGCAGTACTTC
TRBJ2-7,TRBV7-9,-,-,CASSLIPADEQYF,TGTGCCAGCAGCTTAATACCAGCGGACGAGCAGTACTTC
TRBJ1-5,TRBV7-9,TRBD1,-,CASSLLGTGNQPQHF,TGTGCCAGCAGCTTACTAGGGACAGGCAATCAGCCCCAGCATTTT
TRBJ2-5,TRBV7-2,-,once,CASSSLGGREETQYF,TGTGCCAGCAGCTCCCTCGGTGGCAGAGAAGAGACCCAGTACTTC
TRBJ2-1,TRBV28,TRBD2,once,CASSPPSGRVSEQFF,TGTGCCAGCAGTCCCCCTAGCGGGAGGGTAAGTGAGCAGTTCTTC
TRBJ1-2,TRBV14,-,-,CASSQLNYGYTF,TGTGCCAGCAGCCAGCTTAACTATGGCTACACCTTC
TRBJ2-3,TRBV6-6,TRBD2,-,CASNSKAGGLTDTQYF,TGTGCCAGCAATTCCAAAGCGGGAGGTCTTACAGATACGCAGTATTTT
TRBJ2-7,TRBV4-1,-,-,CASSPMGGYEQYF,TGCGCCAGCAGCCCGATGGGTGGATACGAGCAGTACTTC
TRBJ2-7,TRBV6-1,-,-,CASSEWAGIYF,TGTGCCAGCAGTGAATGGGCAGGGATCTACTTC
TRBJ1-4,TRBV7-8,-,-,CASSLRGTTNEKLFF,TGTGCCAGCAGCTTAAGGGGCACAACTAATGAAAAACTGTTTTTT
TRBJ2-3,TRBV14,TRBD2,-,CASSQLAGAEDTQYF,TGTGCCAGCAGCCAACTAGCGGGAGCTGAAGATACGCAGTATTTT
TRBJ1-1,TRBV30,-,few,CAWSENRAEAFF,TGTGCCTGGAGTGAAAACAGGGCTGAAGCTTTCTTT
TRBJ2-7,TRBV19,TRBD1,-,CASSIVGTVASYEQYF,TGTGCCAGTAGTATAGTTGGGACAGTGGCCTCCTACGAGCAGTACTTC
TRBJ2-1,TRBV7-8,-,-,CASRLQGREQFF,TGTGCCAGCAGATTACAGGGTCGTGAGCAGTTCTTC
TRBJ2-5,TRBV5-6,-,-,CASSLQGSETQYF,TGTGCCAGCAGCCTACAGGGATCAGAGACCCAGTACTTC
TRBJ2-1,TRBV6-4,-,-,CASSERAGSYNEQFF,TGTGCCAGCAGTGAAAGGGCGGGTTCCTACAATGAGCAGTTCTTC
TRBJ2-1,TRBV27,TRBD2,-,CASSSSGLAGNEQFF,TGTGCCAGCAGTTCCTCGGGACTAGCGGGAAATGAGCAGTTCTTC
TRBJ2-1,TRBV5-4,TRBD2,-,CASTLGGSYNEQFF,TGTGCCAGCACCCTGGGCGGGAGCTACAATGAGCAGTTCTTC
TRBJ1-1,TRBV6-5,-,few,CASSVGVNTEAFF,TGTGCCAGCAGTGTAGGGGTGAACACTGAAGCTTTCTTT
TRBJ2-1,TRBV2,-,-,CASSEVRGGYNEQFF,TGTGCCAGCAGTGAAGTACGGGGCGGATACAATGAGCAGTTCTTC
TRBJ2-2,TRBV25-1,-,-,CASSDPRPYNTGELFF,TGTGCCAGCAGTGACCCCCGGCCCTATAACACCGGGGAGCTGTTTTTT
TRBJ2-2,TRBV7-6,-,-,CASSLRTAGLGNTNTGELFF,TGTGCCAGCAGCTTAAGGACAGCGGGTCTGGGGAATACGAACACCGGGGAGCTGTTTTTT
TRBJ2-7,TRBV28,-,-,CAGGAPGSYEQYF,TGTGCCGGAGGGGCCCCCGGATCCTACGAGCAGTACTTC
TRBJ2-5,TRBV6-5,TRBD2,-,CASTGGPQEAQYF,TGTGCCAGCACGGGGGGACCCCAAGAGGCCCAGTACTTC
TRBJ2-7,TRBV7-6,TRBD2,-,CASSLPGRAHEQYF,TGTGCCAGCAGCTTACCCGGGAGGGCCCACGAGCAGTACTTC
TRBJ2-7,TRBV12-5,-,-,CASGWDTTYEQYF,TGTGCTAGTGGTTGGGACACCACCTACGAGCAGTACTTC
TRBJ2-3,TRBV6-1,TRBD2,once,CASRLRQRGDTQYF,TGTGCCAGCAGGTTGCGGCAGCGGGGAGATACGCAGTATTTT
TRBJ1-3,TRBV11-2,-,-,CASSLGAGNTIYF,TGTGCCAGCAGCTTGGGGGCTGGAAACACCATATATTTT
TRBJ2-7,TRBV7-7,TRBD1,-,CASTQDGGTGDPYEQYF,TGTGCCAGCACCCAAGATGGCGGGACAGGGGACCCTTACGAGCAGTACTTC
TRBJ1-5,TRBV19,-,-,CASSRQVALGQPQHF,TGTGCCAGTAGTAGACAGGTGGCACTCGGGCAGCCCCAGCATTTT
TRBJ2-7,TRBV6-1,TRBD2,-,CASSEAVSYAASGNLYEQYF,TGTGCCAGCAGTGAAGCGGTATCATACGCGGCTAGCGGGAATCTGTACGAGCAGTACTTC
TRBJ1-2,TRBV7-9,TRBD1,-,CASSLDGTGDYGYTF,TGTGCCAGCAGCTTAGACGGGACAGGCGACTATGGCTACACCTTC
TRBJ2-1,TRBV27,-,-,CASSLGHNEQFF,TGTGCCAGCAGTTTAGGTCACAATGAGCAGTTCTTC
TRBJ2-7,TRBV25-1,-,-,CASSELGVPYEQYF,TGTGCCAGCAGTGAACTGGGGGTTCCATACGAGCAGTACTTC
TRBJ2-7,TRBV4-1,TRBD2,-,CASSQESSGRGYEQYF,TGCGCCAGCAGCCAAGAGTCAAGCGGGAGGGGTTACGAGCAGTACTTC
TRBJ1-3,TRBV7-9,-,-,CASSRSNGNTIYF,TGTGCCAGCAGCCGTAGTAATGGAAACACCATATATTTT
TRBJ1-5,TRBV19,-,-,CASRTTGPSSNQPQHF,TGTGCCAGTAGAACGACAGGCCCCTCTAGCAATCAGCCCCAGCATTTT
TRBJ1-1,TRBV29-1,-,-,CSVVDTEAFF,TGCAGCGTTGTAGACACTGAAGCTTTCTTT
TRBJ2-6,TRBV5-1,-,-,CASSFGRGRGYSSGANVLTF,TGCGCCAGCAGTTTTGGACGGGGCAGGGGATATTCCTCTGGGGCCAACGTCCTGACTTTC
TRBJ1-2,TRBV6-6,TRBD1,-,CASTIGTGSYTF,TGTGCCAGCACCATAGGGACAGGGAGCTACACCTTC
TRBJ2-3,TRBV29-1,TRBD1,-,CSGRGLDGTDTQYF,TGCAGCGGCAGGGGGCTTGACGGCACAGATACGCAGTATTTT
TRBJ2-3,TRBV27,TRBD2,-,CASSSPTGTSGTTDTQYF,TGTGCCAGCAGTTCACCGACCGGGACTAGCGGGACCACAGATACGCAGTATTTT
TRBJ2-5,TRBV28,-,-,CASSPPQGGETQYF,TGTGCCAGCAGTCCCCCACAGGGAGGGGAGACCCAGTACTTC
TRBJ1-5,TRBV6-1,-,-,CASSNQGPLNQPQHF,TGTGCCAGCAGTAACCAGGGTCCTCTCAATCAGCCCCAGCATTTT
TRBJ2-7,TRBV19,-,-,CASSIMGGISYEQYF,TGTGCCAGTAGTATTATGGGCGGAATCTCCTACGAGCAGTACTTC
TRBJ2-7,TRBV7-7,-,-,CASSLAARDEQYF,TGTGCCAGCAGCTTAGCTGCCAGGGACGAGCAGTACTTC
TRBJ2-3,TRBV7-9,-,-,CASSSGPSTDTQYF,TGTGCCAGCAGCTCAGGTCCTAGCACAGATACGCAGTATTTT
TRBJ2-2,TRBV25-1,TRBD2,-,CASSVLAPTNTGELFF,TGTGCCAGCAGTGTACTAGCGCCGACGAACACCGGGGAGCTGTTTTTT
TRBJ1-2,TRBV5-5,-,-,CASSLPDSYGYTF,TGTGCCAGCAGCTTACCGGACAGCTATGGCTACACCTTC
TRBJ1-1,TRBV12-5,-,-,CASGLAGHLNTEAFF,TGTGCTAGTGGTTTGGCGGGACACTTAAACACTGAAGCTTTCTTT
TRBJ2-7,TRBV10-3,TRBD2,-,CAISVGLAGSYEQYF,TGTGCCATCAGTGTAGGTCTAGCGGGTTCCTACGAGCAGTACTTC